The entry below describes one TCR beta chain. The data stem from a study of blood T cell repertoires in COVID-19. Study context: The origin of the acute and convalescent COVID-19 samples was the United States, Italy and Spain. From T cells, B-cell-depleted T cells, or PBMCs came the material, which was cDNA or gDNA.

CDR1 and CDR2 (germline): SEHNR, FQNEAQ (reference sequence). The CDR3 is made up of 14 amino acids. Trimming cost V 5 bases and J 7 bases; bases outside gene matches: 4. Original data processing: Quantification of nucleated cells was approximated via reference gene primer amplification. The method was immunoSEQ multiplex PCR; TCRdb's version includes in-frame clones alone and lacks a portion of them. V and J calls plus clone size are reproduced from that table; the DNA served to infer D and trimming. Counted here are 200,000 to 250,000 clones, 86% occurring once; the ten biggest clones make up roughly 4.2%.

The V and J genes are TRBV7-9 and TRBJ1-6; 8 nucleotides agree with TRBD1. The source is a man aged 50 to 59 with acute or convalescent COVID-19. Sequencing was carried out using peripheral blood. The CDR3, as DNA: TGTGCCAGCAGCGAAAGGACAGGGAATTCACCCCTCCACTTT. This gives the protein CASSERTGNSPLHF.